This record looks at one TCR beta chain sequence and its context. Antigen specificity is unknown. This record comes from a study of T cell responses to AZD1222 COVID-19 vaccine. This CDR3 comprises 15 residues. Germline loops: CDR1 SGHKS, CDR2 YYEKEE (reference sequence). V shed 5 bases and J shed 5 bases, with 16 bases lying between them. Points from the study as a whole: Donor demographics were predominantly white British with a female majority; clonal diversity may be underestimated. Repertoire sampling occurred only after the peak T cell response. Vaccination with two AZD1222 doses was followed by a rise in Spike-specific TCR breadth and depth. Seropositivity was recorded at baseline in only 6 or 7 AZD1222 recipients.

Assay used: immunoSEQ multiplex PCR; TCRdb lists only in-frame clones, some missing. The profile shows around 120,000 clones, 88% of them singletons. The source is an adult in good health. The source material was peripheral blood, sampled on day 0 of MenACWY control vaccination. The chain couples TRBV5-5 to TRBJ1-4, with TRBD1 as a possible D gene (5 bases). The CDR3: CASRDHGGANEKLFF. DNA of the CDR3: TGTGCCAGCAGAGATCATGGGGGTGCGAATGAAAAACTGTTTTTT.